The 5 T cell receptor beta chains presented below share a single source sample, sequenced in a study of regulatory T cells in long-lasting Graves disease. CDR3 regions were amplified by Arm-PCR using iRepertoire HTBI primers to build TCR beta libraries. TCRdb called the multiplex PCR reads again in MiXCR, with one record for every CDR3 protein. Of roughly 500,000 distinct CDR3 sequences in the sample, about a fifth are singletons; the top ten hold less than 9%. Time point described: persistent/refractory GD, antithyroid drugs over 5 years with positive TRAb. TCR sequences were obtained from RNA taken from PBMCs. The specimen was peripheral blood mononuclear cells (PBMCs), collected when the disease was refractory, from a patient treated with antithyroid drugs. These receptors came from a female donor with Graves disease.

This clonotype was recorded a few times. The V gene is TRBV30, the J gene TRBJ1-1; D call uncertain. CDR1 and CDR2 from the germline V gene are GTSNPN and SVGIG (reference sequence). The CDR3 length is 12 residues. V was clipped by 0 bases and J by 9 bases, with 11 bases between them. This CDR3 reads CAWSVGVTQAFF. The CDR3 bases are TGTGCCTGGAGTGTAGGCGTCACACAAGCTTTCTTT.

This clonotype was counted at least ten times. The gene calls are TRBV27 and TRBJ1-6; the D is unclear. V was pared by 6 bases and J by 9 bases, with 12 bases between. This CDR3 is built from 13 residues. From germline, CDR1 is MNHEY and CDR2 SMNVEV (reference sequence). The CDR3 DNA reads as TGTGCCAGCAGGGTTGGGTCCTTTTCACCCCTCCACTTT. Amino acid sequence: CASRVGSFSPLHF.

In the case of this clonotype: Its ends do not fully match the called genes, so a read error is possible. The chain employs TRBV10-1 and TRBJ2-7, with TRBD1 matching over 8 bases. CDR1 is WNHNN, CDR2 SYGVQD, per germline (reference sequence). The CDR3 has 16 residues. CDR3 coding DNA: TGCGCCAGCAGTGAGTCAAGGGGACAGGTCCCCTACGAGCAGTGCTTC. As protein: CASSESRGQVPYEQCF.

The table lists this clonotype with many counts. The CDR3 loop reads CASSSGQALEKLFF. Here the CDR3 DNA reads TGTGCCAGCAGTTCGGGACAGGCCCTTGAAAAACTGTTTTTT. This chain uses TRBV6-2 or TRBV6-3 with TRBJ1-4; 8 bases are shared with TRBD1. The CDR3 contains 14 residues. The V gene's germline CDR1 is MNHEY and CDR2 SVGEGT. J was trimmed by 7 bases and V by 4 bases; bases with no gene match: 5.

A few counts support this clonotype. The CDR3 sequence is CASSAPGTGNTIYF. CDR3 DNA: TGTGCCAGCAGCGCCCCAGGGACGGGAAACACCATATATTTT. The chain links TRBV7-9 to TRBJ1-3, with TRBD1 as a possible D gene (5 bases). Germline V gene sequence: CDR1 SEHNR, CDR2 FQNEAQ (reference sequence). V gave up 5 bases and J gave up 4 bases, with 12 bases separating them. The CDR3 totals 14 residues. The whole variable domain, filled in from reference TRBV7-9 and TRBJ1-3, reads DTGVSQNPRHKITKRGQNVTFRCDPISEHNRLYWYRQTLGQGPEFLTYFQNEAQLEKSRLLSDRFSAERPKGSFSTLEIQRTEQGDSAMYLCASSAPGTGNTIYFGEGSWLTVV.